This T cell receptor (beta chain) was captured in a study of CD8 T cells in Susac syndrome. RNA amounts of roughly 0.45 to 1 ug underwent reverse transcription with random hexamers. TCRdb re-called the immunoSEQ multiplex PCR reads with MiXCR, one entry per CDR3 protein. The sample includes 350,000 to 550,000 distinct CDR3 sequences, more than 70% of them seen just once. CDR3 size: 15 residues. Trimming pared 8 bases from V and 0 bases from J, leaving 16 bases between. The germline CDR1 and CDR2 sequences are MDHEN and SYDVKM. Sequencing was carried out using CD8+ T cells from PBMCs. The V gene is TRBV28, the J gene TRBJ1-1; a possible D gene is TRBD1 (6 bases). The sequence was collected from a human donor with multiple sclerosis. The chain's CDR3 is CASRPRGALNTEAFF. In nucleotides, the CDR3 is TGTGCCAGCCGACCTCGGGGGGCTTTGAACACTGAAGCTTTCTTT.